Presented here are 4 T cell receptor beta chains from one specimen sequenced in a study of cytomegalovirus exposure and HLA in healthy donors. A multiplex PCR was run with 60 Vbeta primers and 13 Jbeta primers. Clones were sequenced by immunoSEQ multiplex PCR, and TCRdb holds only the in-frame ones, with some missing. This sample has roughly 170,000 clones; around 77% occur once, and the top ten carry 1.6%. Sequenced material: PBMCs. These receptors originate from a young woman in good health and CMV-seronegative.

The chain has TRBV27 and TRBJ2-3; D call uncertain. Germline V lookup: CDR1 MNHEY, CDR2 SMNVEV (reference sequence). The CDR3 is 12 amino acids. V was trimmed by 5 bases and J by 6 bases, leaving 9 bases between them. This CDR3 reads CASSPTRDTQYF. The CDR3 DNA follows: TGTGCCAGCAGTCCTACCCGGGATACGCAGTATTTT.

V usage is TRBV30 and J usage is TRBJ1-4; the D is unclear. This CDR3 has 13 residues. In germline, CDR1 is GTSNPN, CDR2 SVGIG (reference sequence). V was pared by 1 base and J by 8 bases, with 11 bases between. The CDR3: CAWSELSTEKLFF. CDR3 nucleotide sequence: TGTGCCTGGAGTGAACTATCGACCGAAAAACTGTTTTTT.

The chain recombines TRBV29-1 with TRBJ2-3; 13 nucleotides match TRBD2. The junction had 14 bases not matched to a gene; V was cut back by 8 bases and J by 6 bases. The CDR3 contains 16 residues. In germline, CDR1 is SQVTM, CDR2 ANQGSEA. CDR3 sequence: CSSRGLAGVWADTQYF. CDR3 nucleotide sequence: TGCAGCTCTCGAGGACTAGCGGGAGTATGGGCGGATACGCAGTATTTT.

The chain's CDR3 is CASSLLGTDEKLFF. CDR3 DNA sequence: TGTGCCAGTTCCCTCCTCGGGACAGATGAAAAACTGTTTTTT. The V gene is TRBV27, the J gene TRBJ1-4; 7 bases align to TRBD1. The germline V gene has CDR1 MNHEY and CDR2 SMNVEV (reference sequence). The junction had 10 bases not matched to a gene; V was cut back by 9 bases and J by 6 bases. CDR3 length: 14 residues.